This T cell receptor beta chain was recovered during a study of post-analysis software for immune sequencing data. In the study overall: Relapsing-remitting, secondary progressive and progressive-relapsing multiple sclerosis courses were included. Study-wide results and limits: Samples from a shared batch, those prepared together, strongly co-clustered by F measure. Comparison of patients with controls showed 4 to 6 TRBV segments more frequent in patients, TRBV5-6, TRBV5-1 and TRBV20-1 among them. Multiple sclerosis was associated with a significant reduction in normalized Chao1 diversity relative to controls.

Sequencing libraries made from TCR beta cDNA carried unique molecular identifiers. Hundreds of thousands of cDNA molecules came from around 1 to 10 million T cells. Using its own MiXCR run on the PCR reads, TCRdb lists one record per CDR3 protein. The top ten hold approximately 6% of the sample, which has about 540,000 distinct CDR3 sequences, under 40% seen once. A note on this clonotype: Its target is unknown.

This CDR3 is built from 14 residues. V shed 2 bases and J shed 4 bases, with 11 bases lying between them. J is TRBJ1-1 and V is TRBV12-3 or TRBV12-4; the D gene is possibly TRBD1 (6 bases). This sequence originates from a girl under 18 with multiple sclerosis. Sequencing input: blood. Here the CDR3 reads CASSLWGAGTEAFF. The CDR3 DNA follows: TGTGCCAGCAGTTTATGGGGGGCAGGCACTGAAGCTTTCTTT.